Detailed here is one T cell receptor (beta chain). Assay: immunoSEQ multiplex PCR; the TCRdb copy retains only in-frame clones and omits some. Here the sample spans around 53,000 clones, just over 85% being singletons. This sample was taken from a study of a mutant IDH1 vaccine in newly diagnosed glioma. CDR1 is MGHRA, CDR2 YSYEKL, per germline. Trimming removed 0 bases at V and 5 bases at J, with 20 bases between. This CDR3 is built from 17 residues. Time point described: baseline, week 1 (first vaccination visit). Stated treatment: pre-vaccination baseline after standard-of-care therapy. New IDH1-mutant, ATRX-lost WHO grade 3 or 4 astrocytomas occurred in donors.

The sequencing here drew on PBMCs, taken from a glioma patient treated with radiotherapy, temozolomide or both. The V call is TRBV4-1, the J call TRBJ2-7; D uncertain. The receptor comes from a man aged 40-49 years with glioma. CDR3 residues: CASSQDIGGTLRDEQYF. CDR3 bases: TGCGCCAGCAGCCAAGATATCGGCGGTACCCTACGGGACGAGCAGTACTTC.